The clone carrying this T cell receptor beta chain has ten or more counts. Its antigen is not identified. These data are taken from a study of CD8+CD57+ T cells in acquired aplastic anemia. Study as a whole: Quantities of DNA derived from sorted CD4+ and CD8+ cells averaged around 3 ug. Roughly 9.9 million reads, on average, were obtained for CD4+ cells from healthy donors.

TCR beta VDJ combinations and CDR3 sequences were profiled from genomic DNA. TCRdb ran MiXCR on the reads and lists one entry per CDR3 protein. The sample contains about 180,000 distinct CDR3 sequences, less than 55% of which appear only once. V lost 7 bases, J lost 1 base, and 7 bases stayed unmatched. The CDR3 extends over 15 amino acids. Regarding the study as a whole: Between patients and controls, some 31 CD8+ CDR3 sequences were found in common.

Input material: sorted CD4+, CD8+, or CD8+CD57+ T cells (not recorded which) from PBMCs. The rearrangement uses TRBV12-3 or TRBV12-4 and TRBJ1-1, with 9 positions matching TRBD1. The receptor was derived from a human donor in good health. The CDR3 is CASTPTGGGNTEAFF. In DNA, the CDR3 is TGTGCCAGCACCCCGACAGGGGGTGGGAACACTGAAGCTTTCTTT.